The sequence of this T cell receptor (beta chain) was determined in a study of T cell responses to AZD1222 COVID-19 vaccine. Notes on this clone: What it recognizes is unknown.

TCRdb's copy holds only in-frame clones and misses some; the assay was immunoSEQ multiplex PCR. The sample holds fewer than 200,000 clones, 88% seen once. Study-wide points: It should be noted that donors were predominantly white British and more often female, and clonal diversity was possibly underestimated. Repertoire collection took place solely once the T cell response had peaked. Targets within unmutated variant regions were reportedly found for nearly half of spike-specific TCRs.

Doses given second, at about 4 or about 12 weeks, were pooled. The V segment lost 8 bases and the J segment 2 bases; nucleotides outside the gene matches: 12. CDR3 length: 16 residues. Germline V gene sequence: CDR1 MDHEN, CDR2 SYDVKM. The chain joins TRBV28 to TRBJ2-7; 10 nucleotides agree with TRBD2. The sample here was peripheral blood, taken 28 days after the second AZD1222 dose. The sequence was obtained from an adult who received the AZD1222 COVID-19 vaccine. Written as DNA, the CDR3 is TGTGCCAGCCGCTCCGCCGGGACTAGCGCCGCCTACGAGCAGTACTTC. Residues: CASRSAGTSAAYEQYF.